This TCR beta chain was captured by sequencing in a study of blood T cell repertoires in COVID-19. For the study at large: The origin of the acute and convalescent COVID-19 samples was the United States, Italy and Spain. PBMCs, B-cell-depleted T cells, or T cells were the source of the cDNA or gDNA that made up the material.

Those enrolled, adults aged roughly 18 to 95 years, came from some 23 US areas. Original handling: Counts of nucleated cells, estimated from reference gene primer amplification, were obtained. Only in-frame clones appear in the TCRdb table, and some are missing; sequencing was by immunoSEQ multiplex PCR. V, J and clone size are taken as reported in that table, and D and trimming were inferred from the DNA itself. The sample has about 350,000 clones; 85% to 90% are singletons. CDR1 and CDR2 from the germline V gene are SGHVS and FQNEAQ. The CDR3 runs 13 residues. V lost 1 base, J lost 6 bases, and 9 bases lay in between.

This chain links TRBV7-8 with TRBJ1-2; possible D gene TRBD1, 6 bases. This receptor was identified in a woman aged 30 to 39 who had been exposed to COVID-19. The sample was PBMCs or T cells enriched from blood (not recorded which). CDR3 sequence reads: CASSLGGGNGYTF. DNA of the CDR3: TGTGCCAGCAGCTTAGGTGGGGGCAATGGCTACACCTTC.